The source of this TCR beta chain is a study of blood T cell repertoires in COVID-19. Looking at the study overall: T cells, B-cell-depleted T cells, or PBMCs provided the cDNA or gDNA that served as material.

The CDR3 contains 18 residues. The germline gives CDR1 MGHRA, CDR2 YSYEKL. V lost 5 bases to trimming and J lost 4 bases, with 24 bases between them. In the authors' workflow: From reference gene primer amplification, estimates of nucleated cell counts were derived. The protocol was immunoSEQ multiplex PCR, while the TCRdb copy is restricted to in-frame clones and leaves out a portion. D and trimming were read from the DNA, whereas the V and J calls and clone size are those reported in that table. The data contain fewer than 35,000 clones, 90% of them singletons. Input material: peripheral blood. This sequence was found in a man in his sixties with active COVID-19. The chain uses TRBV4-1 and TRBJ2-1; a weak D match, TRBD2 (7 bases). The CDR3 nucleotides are TGCGCCAGCAGCAGGGGCCCACGGCGGGGGCAGCTATACAATGAGCAGTTCTTC. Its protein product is CASSRGPRRGQLYNEQFF.